Detailed here is one T cell receptor (beta chain). The antigen remains unidentified. Described time point: recipient sample about 28 days before transplant, after cytoreduction. Clones were sequenced by immunoSEQ multiplex PCR, and TCRdb holds only the in-frame ones, with some missing. The sample lists 25,000 to 30,000 clones, roughly 88% occurring once. The entry originates in a study of T cell clonotyping in hematopoietic cell transplantation. Study-level results: Higher Inverse Simpson Index values in graft donor and pretransplant recipient predicted broader posttransplant TCR diversity.

The germline V and J ends were trimmed by 5 bases and 0 bases, with 11 bases remaining between them. CDR1 and CDR2 from the germline V gene are SEHNR and FQNEAQ (reference sequence). The CDR3 consists of 15 residues. The gene calls are TRBV7-9 and TRBJ2-4; a possible D gene is TRBD1 (6 bases). The TCR comes from an older woman with acute myeloid leukemia. Some clones in this sample may be carry-over from other donors' samples. Sequences were derived from peripheral blood mononuclear cells, sampled before stem cell transplant. As DNA, the CDR3 is TGTGCCAGCAGCCCGCAGGGGCTAGCCAAAAACATTCAGTACTTC. It translates to CASSPQGLAKNIQYF.